This T cell receptor beta chain derives from a study of CD8 T cells in ankylosing spondylitis. The study's findings and limits: According to the report, clones linked to the disease were significantly enriched in matched synovial fluid samples taken from ankylosing spondylitis patients. In the blood and synovial fluid of reactive arthritis, some motif variants had been previously reported. What appeared characteristic of ankylosing spondylitis blood was a TCR beta motif of fewer than ten highly homologous variants.

The CDR3 covers 14 residues. V shed 4 bases and J shed 1 base, with 9 bases lying between them. For TCR beta, libraries came from quantitative 5'-RACE with molecular barcodes. TCRdb ran MiXCR on the 5' RACE reads and lists one entry per CDR3 protein. The top ten clones hold 1.1% of a sample with about 340,000 distinct CDR3 sequences, roughly 14% of them seen once. This clonotype was recorded many times. Its cognate antigen is unknown. Sample: blood, either unsorted or a sorted T cell fraction (not recorded which). The chain carries TRBV12-3 or TRBV12-4 and TRBJ2-3; D ambiguous. The receptor's source is a male donor with ankylosing spondylitis or in good health (not recorded which). The CDR3 spells CASSSASRTDTQYF. The CDR3 coding sequence is TGTGCCAGCAGTTCCGCCTCCCGCACAGATACGCAGTATTTT.